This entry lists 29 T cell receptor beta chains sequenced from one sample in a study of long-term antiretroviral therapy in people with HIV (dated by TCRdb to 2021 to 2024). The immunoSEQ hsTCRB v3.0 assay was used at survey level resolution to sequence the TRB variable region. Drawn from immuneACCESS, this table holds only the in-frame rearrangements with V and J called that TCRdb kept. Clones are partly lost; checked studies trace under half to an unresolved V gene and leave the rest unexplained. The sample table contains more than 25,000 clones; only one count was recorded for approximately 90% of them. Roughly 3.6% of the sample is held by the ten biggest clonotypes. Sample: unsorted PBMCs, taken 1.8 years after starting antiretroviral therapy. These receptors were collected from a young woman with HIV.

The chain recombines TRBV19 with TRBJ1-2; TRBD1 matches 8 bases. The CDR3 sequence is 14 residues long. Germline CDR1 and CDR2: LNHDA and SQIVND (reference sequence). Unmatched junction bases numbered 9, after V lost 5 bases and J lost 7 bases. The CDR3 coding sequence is TGTGCCAGTAGTCCCGGCAGGGGGCAAGGTGGCTACACCTTC. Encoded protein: CASSPGRGQGGYTF.

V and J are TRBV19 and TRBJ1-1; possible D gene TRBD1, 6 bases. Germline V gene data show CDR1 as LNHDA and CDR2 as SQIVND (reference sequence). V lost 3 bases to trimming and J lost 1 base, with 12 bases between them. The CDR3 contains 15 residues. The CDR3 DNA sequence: TGTGCCAGTAGTATGAGAGGGGGACAGAACACTGAAGCTTTCTTT. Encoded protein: CASSMRGGQNTEAFF.

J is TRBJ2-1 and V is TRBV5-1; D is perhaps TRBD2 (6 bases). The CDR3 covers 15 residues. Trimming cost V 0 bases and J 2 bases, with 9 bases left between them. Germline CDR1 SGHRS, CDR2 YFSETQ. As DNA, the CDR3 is TGCGCCAGCAGCTTGGGGGAGGCCCCCTACAATGAGCAGTTCTTC. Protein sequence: CASSLGEAPYNEQFF.

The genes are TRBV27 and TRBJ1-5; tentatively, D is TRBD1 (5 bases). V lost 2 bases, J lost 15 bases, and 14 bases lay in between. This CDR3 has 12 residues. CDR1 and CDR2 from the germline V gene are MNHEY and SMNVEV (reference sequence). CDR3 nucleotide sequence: TGTGCCAGCAGTTTAGCTAAAAGGGACCTGCATTTT. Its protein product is CASSLAKRDLHF.

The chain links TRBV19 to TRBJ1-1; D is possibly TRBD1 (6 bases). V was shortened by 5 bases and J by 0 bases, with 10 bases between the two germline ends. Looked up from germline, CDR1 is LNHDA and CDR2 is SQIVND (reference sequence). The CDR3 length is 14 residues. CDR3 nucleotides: TGTGCCAGTAGTTCAGGGGTCTTGAACACTGAAGCTTTCTTT. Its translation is CASSSGVLNTEAFF.

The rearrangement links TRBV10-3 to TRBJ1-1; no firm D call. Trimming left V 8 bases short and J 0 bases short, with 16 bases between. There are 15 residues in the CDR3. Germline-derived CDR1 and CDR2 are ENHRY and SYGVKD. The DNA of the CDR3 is TGTGCCATCGGCAGTATTGGAGGCATGAACACTGAAGCTTTCTTT. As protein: CAIGSIGGMNTEAFF.

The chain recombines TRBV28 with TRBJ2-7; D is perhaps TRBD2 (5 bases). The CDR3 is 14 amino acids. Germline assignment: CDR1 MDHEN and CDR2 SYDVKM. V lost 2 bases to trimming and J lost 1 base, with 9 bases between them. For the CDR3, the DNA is TGTGCCAGCAGTTTAGGGGAGACATCCTACGAGCAGTACTTC. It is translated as CASSLGETSYEQYF.

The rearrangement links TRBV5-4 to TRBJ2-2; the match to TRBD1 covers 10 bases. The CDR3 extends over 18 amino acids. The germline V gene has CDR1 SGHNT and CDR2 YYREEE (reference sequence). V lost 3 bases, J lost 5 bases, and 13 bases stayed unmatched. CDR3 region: CASSSGQGREFGTGELFF. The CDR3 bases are TGTGCCAGCAGCTCGGGACAGGGGAGGGAGTTCGGTACCGGGGAGCTGTTTTTT.

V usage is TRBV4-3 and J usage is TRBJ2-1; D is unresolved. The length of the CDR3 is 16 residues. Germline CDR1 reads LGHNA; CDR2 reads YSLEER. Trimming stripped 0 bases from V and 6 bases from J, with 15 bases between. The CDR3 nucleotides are TGCGCCAGCAGCCAAGATTCCAGCGTGAACCCCAATGAGCAGTTCTTC. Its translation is CASSQDSSVNPNEQFF.

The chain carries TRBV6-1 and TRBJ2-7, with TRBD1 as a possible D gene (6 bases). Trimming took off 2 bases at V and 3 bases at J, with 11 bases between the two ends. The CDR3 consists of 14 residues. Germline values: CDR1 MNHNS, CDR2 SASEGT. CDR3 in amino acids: CASSEHRERYEQYF. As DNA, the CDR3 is TGTGCCAGCAGTGAACACAGGGAGCGCTACGAGCAGTACTTC.

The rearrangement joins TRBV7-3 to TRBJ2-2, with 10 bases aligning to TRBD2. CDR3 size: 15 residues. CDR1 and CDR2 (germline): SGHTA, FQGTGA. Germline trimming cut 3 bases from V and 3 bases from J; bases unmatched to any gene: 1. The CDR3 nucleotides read TGTGCCAGCAGCTTCGGACTAGCGGACACCGGGGAGCTGTTTTTT. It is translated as CASSFGLADTGELFF.

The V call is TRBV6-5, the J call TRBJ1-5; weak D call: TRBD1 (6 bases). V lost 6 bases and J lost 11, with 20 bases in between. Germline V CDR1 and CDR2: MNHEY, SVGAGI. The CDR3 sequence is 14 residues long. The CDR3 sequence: CASRIDRLGGAQHF. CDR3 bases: TGTGCCAGCAGGATCGACAGGCTTGGCGGAGCCCAGCATTTT.

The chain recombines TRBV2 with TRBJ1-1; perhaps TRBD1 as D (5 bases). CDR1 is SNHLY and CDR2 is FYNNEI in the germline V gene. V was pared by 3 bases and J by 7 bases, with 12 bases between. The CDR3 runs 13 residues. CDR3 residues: CASSEKLRGEAFF. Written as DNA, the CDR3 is TGTGCCAGCAGTGAGAAGTTAAGGGGTGAAGCTTTCTTT. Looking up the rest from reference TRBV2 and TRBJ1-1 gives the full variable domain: EPEVTQTPSHQVTQMGQEVILRCVPISNHLYFYWYRQILGQKVEFLVSFYNNEISEKSEIFDDQFSVERPDGSNFTLKIRSTKLEDSAMYFCASSEKLRGEAFFGQGTRLTVV.

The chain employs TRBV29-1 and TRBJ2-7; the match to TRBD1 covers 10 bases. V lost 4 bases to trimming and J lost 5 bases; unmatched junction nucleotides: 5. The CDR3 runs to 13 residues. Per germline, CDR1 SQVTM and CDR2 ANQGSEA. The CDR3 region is CSVGGTGANEQYF. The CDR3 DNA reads TGCAGCGTTGGGGGGACAGGGGCAAACGAGCAGTACTTC.

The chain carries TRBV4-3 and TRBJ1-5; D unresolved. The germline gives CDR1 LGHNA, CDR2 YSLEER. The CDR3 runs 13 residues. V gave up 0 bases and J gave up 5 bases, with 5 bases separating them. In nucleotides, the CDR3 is TGCGCCAGCAGCCAAGATGGACATCAGCCCCAGCATTTT. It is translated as CASSQDGHQPQHF.

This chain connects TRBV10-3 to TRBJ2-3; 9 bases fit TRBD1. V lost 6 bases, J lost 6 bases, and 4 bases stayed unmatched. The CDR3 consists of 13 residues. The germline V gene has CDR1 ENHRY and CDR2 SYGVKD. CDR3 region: CAISGQGKDTQYF. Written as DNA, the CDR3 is TGTGCCATCAGCGGACAGGGGAAGGATACGCAGTATTTT.

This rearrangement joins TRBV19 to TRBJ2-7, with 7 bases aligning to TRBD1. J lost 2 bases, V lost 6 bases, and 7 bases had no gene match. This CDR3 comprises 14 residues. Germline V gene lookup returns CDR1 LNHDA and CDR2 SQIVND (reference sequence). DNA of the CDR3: TGTGCCAGTAGCCTGACAGGGCTTACCTACGAGCAGTACTTC. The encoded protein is CASSLTGLTYEQYF.

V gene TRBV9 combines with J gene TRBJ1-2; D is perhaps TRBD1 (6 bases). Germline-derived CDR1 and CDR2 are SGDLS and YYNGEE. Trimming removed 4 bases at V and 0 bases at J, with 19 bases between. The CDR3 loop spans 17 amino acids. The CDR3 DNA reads TGTGCCAGCAGCCCCCTGGACAGACCCTTCACTAACTATGGCTACACCTTC. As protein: CASSPLDRPFTNYGYTF.

The CDR3 DNA reads TGTGCCAGCTCTAACCGGGGAGTTCAAGGGGACACTGAAGCTTTCTTT. It is translated as CASSNRGVQGDTEAFF. The rearrangement links TRBV18 to TRBJ1-1; D is possibly TRBD1 (5 bases). The germline V gene has CDR1 KGHSH and CDR2 LQKENI. The ends were cut back, 6 bases at V and 3 bases at J, with 20 bases in the middle. CDR3 length equals 16 residues.

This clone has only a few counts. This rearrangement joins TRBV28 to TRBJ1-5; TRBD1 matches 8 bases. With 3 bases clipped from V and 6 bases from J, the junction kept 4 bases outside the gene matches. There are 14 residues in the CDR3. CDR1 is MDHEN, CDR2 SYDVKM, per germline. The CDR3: CASSLTGAGQPQHF. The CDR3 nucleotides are TGTGCCAGCAGTTTGACAGGGGCGGGTCAGCCCCAGCATTTT.

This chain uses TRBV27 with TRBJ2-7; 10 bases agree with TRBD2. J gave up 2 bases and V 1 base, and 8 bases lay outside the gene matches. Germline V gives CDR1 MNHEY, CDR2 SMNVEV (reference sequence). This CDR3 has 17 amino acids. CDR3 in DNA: TGTGCCAGCAGTTTATTGGGGACTAGCGCCTACGCCTACGAGCAGTACTTC. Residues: CASSLLGTSAYAYEQYF.

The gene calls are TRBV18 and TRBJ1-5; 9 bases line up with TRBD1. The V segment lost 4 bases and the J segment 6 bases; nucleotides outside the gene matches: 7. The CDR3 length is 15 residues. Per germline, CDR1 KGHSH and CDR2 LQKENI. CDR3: CASSLYRGPFQPQHF. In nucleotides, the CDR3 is TGTGCCAGCTCACTTTACAGGGGGCCTTTTCAGCCCCAGCATTTT.

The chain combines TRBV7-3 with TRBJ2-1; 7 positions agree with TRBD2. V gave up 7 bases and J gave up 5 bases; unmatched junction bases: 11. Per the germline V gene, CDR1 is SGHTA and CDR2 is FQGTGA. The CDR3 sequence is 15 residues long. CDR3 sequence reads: CASTKEGLTHNEQFF. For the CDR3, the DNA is TGTGCCAGCACCAAGGAGGGACTAACCCACAATGAGCAGTTCTTC.

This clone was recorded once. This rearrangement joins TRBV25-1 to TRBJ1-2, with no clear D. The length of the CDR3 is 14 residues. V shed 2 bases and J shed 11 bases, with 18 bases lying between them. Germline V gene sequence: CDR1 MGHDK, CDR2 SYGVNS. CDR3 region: CASSEIGSISVYTF. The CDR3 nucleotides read TGTGCCAGCAGTGAAATAGGAAGTATATCGGTTTACACCTTC.

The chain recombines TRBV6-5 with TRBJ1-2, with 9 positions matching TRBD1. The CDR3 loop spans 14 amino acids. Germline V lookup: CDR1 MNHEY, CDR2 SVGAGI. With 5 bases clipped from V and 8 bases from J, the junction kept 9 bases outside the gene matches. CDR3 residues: CASSATGTGNGYTF. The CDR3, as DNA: TGTGCCAGCAGTGCCACCGGGACAGGGAACGGCTACACCTTC.

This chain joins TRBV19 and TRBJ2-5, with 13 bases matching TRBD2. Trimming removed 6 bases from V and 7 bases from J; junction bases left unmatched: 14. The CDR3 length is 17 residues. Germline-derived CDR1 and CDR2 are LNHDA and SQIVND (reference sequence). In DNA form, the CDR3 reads TGTGCCAGTAGCCAAGGACTAGCGGGGGCGGGCTCGGGGACCCAGTACTTC. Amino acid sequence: CASSQGLAGAGSGTQYF.

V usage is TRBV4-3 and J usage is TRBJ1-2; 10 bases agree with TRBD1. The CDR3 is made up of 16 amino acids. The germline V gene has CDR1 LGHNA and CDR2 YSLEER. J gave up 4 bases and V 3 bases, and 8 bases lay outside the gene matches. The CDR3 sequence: CASSQAGTGDSYGYTF. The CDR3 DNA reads TGCGCCAGCAGCCAGGCCGGGACAGGGGACTCCTATGGCTACACCTTC.

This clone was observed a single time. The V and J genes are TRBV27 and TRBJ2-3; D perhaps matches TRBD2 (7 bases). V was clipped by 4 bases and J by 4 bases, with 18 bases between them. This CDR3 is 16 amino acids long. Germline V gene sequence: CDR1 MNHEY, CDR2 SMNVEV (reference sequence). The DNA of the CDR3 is TGTGCCAGCAGTTCGATAGGGGGGGCGCGCTCAGATACGCAGTATTTT. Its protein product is CASSSIGGARSDTQYF.

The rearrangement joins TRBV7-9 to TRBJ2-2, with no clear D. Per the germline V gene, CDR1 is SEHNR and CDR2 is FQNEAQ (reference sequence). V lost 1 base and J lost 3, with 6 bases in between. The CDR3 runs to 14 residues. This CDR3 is CASSLGEYTGELFF. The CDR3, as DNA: TGTGCCAGCAGCTTAGGCGAGTACACCGGGGAGCTGTTTTTT.